What follows is one T cell receptor beta chain and its context. What it recognizes is unknown. Relative to the germline gene, one junction end is altered; a read error may explain this. Germline loops: CDR1 MNHEY, CDR2 SVGAGI. CDR3 length: 15 amino acids. This sample was included in a study of human T cells and chemical hapten exposure. Study-wide context: Subjects had 2% DPC placed on 2 cm by 2 cm of upper inner arm skin for sensitization. Among samples, TCR yields varied mainly because of small differences in pooled library volume.

As processed by the authors: Around 97,000 TCRs per sample was the median, with a range of about 20,000 to 690,600. MiXCR, applied by TCRdb to the RACE reads, yields one record per CDR3 protein. The authors' filters were not applied to this entry. Of tens of thousands of distinct CDR3 sequences in the sample, 9.5% to 12% are singletons; the top ten hold roughly 2.3%. Study-wide results and limits: TCRs at a frequency above 1 in 1000 stayed unchanged with DPC sensitization.

Indicated time point: patch test 3, about 24 weeks after DPC sensitization. Described treatment: therapeutic diphenylcyclopropenone sensitization with weekly scalp DPC. The sequence came from a woman under 40 with alopecia areata. Some clones in this sample may be carry-over from other donors' samples. The sequences come from whole blood, collected in connection with sensitization to the hapten diphenylcyclopropenone (DPC). V and J are TRBV6-5 and TRBJ2-7; D perhaps matches TRBD2 (5 bases). The CDR3 loop is CASSYSSGSSYKQYF. The CDR3 nucleotides read TGTGCCAGCAGTTACTCCAGCGGCTCCTCCTACAAGCAGTACTTC.